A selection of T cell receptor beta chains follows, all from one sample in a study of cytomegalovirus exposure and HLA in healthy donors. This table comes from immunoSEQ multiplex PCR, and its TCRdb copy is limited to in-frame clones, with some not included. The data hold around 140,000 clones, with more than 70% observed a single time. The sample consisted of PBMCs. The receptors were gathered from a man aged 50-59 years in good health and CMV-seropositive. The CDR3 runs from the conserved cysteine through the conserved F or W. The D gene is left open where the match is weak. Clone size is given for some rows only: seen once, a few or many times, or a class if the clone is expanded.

cdr3_nt: TGTGCCAGCAGCCCCTACAGGACTGAAGCTTTCTTT
cdr3_aa: CASSPYRTEAFF
v_call: TRBV5-6
clone_size: -
d_call: -
j_call: TRBJ1-1

cdr3_nt: TGTGCCAGCAGCCAAGGAGCAGCTAGCGGGCCTACAGATACGCAGTATTTT
cdr3_aa: CASSQGAASGPTDTQYF
v_call: TRBV4-2
clone_size: -
d_call: TRBD2
j_call: TRBJ2-3

cdr3_nt: TGTGCCAGCTCACTTAGACAGACAGGTACCTACGAGCAGTACTTC
cdr3_aa: CASSLRQTGTYEQYF
v_call: TRBV18
clone_size: -
d_call: -
j_call: TRBJ2-7

cdr3_nt: TGCAGCGTTGAAGATGTTGCGGGGTTCCCCACGCAGTTCTTC
cdr3_aa: CSVEDVAGFPTQFF
v_call: TRBV29-1
clone_size: -
d_call: -
j_call: TRBJ2-1

cdr3_nt: TGTGCCAGTTATGAATGGGGACAGGGATTCCAAGAGACCCAGTACTTC
cdr3_aa: CASYEWGQGFQETQYF
v_call: TRBV5-6
clone_size: -
d_call: TRBD1
j_call: TRBJ2-5

cdr3_nt: TGTGCCAGCAGTGCGGCGGCTACTGCCTCTCCTATAGGGACCCAGTACTTC
cdr3_aa: CASSAAATASPIGTQYF
v_call: TRBV2
clone_size: -
d_call: -
j_call: TRBJ2-5

cdr3_nt: TGTGCCAGCACCATTAACACTGAAGCTTTCTTT
cdr3_aa: CASTINTEAFF
v_call: TRBV6-1
clone_size: -
d_call: -
j_call: TRBJ1-1

cdr3_nt: TGTGCCAGCTCACCGGCTCTCTCGGCAGGAACTCTGAACACTGAAGCTTTCTTT
cdr3_aa: CASSPALSAGTLNTEAFF
v_call: TRBV18
clone_size: once
d_call: -
j_call: TRBJ1-1

cdr3_nt: TGTGCCAGCAGCCCCCGAGGAACACCTGAAAAACTGTTTTTT
cdr3_aa: CASSPRGTPEKLFF
v_call: TRBV9
clone_size: many
d_call: -
j_call: TRBJ1-4

cdr3_nt: TGTGCCAGCAGTCGGACTAGCGGGAGTCCCGGGGAGCTGTTTTTT
cdr3_aa: CASSRTSGSPGELFF
v_call: TRBV7-2
clone_size: -
d_call: TRBD2
j_call: TRBJ2-2

cdr3_nt: TGCGCCAGCAGTGAGGTCCCTAATCAGCCCCAGCATTTT
cdr3_aa: CASSEVPNQPQHF
v_call: TRBV10-1
clone_size: -
d_call: -
j_call: TRBJ1-5

cdr3_nt: TGTGCCAGCGACCCCTGGGCGCGGGGGACCGACGGGGAGCTGTTTTTT
cdr3_aa: CASDPWARGTDGELFF
v_call: TRBV5-5
clone_size: -
d_call: TRBD2
j_call: TRBJ2-2

cdr3_nt: TGTGCCAGCAGCCTCCCGAGGTCTGAAGCTTTCTTT
cdr3_aa: CASSLPRSEAFF
v_call: TRBV5-6
clone_size: -
d_call: -
j_call: TRBJ1-1

cdr3_nt: TGTGCCAGTAGTATGAACAGTTTTAACTATGGCTACACCTTC
cdr3_aa: CASSMNSFNYGYTF
v_call: TRBV19
clone_size: few
d_call: -
j_call: TRBJ1-2

cdr3_nt: TGTGCCAGCAGCTTAGATAGCAGCCCCTCTAACGAGCAGTACTTC
cdr3_aa: CASSLDSSPSNEQYF
v_call: TRBV11-2
clone_size: -
d_call: -
j_call: TRBJ2-7

cdr3_nt: TGTGCCAGCAGCTCCCGGGACAGAAAAGAGACCCAGTACTTC
cdr3_aa: CASSSRDRKETQYF
v_call: TRBV7-8
clone_size: -
d_call: TRBD1
j_call: TRBJ2-5

cdr3_nt: TGTGCCAGCAGTCCAAGGGTACAGGGCGTTCAGCCCCAGCATTTT
cdr3_aa: CASSPRVQGVQPQHF
v_call: TRBV27
clone_size: -
d_call: -
j_call: TRBJ1-5

cdr3_nt: TGTGCCAGCAGCTCGGGGGCTACAGGGGATGTTCCTTTCTTT
cdr3_aa: CASSSGATGDVPFF
v_call: TRBV5-5
clone_size: -
d_call: TRBD1
j_call: TRBJ1-1

cdr3_nt: TGTGCCAGCAGTAGTGGACTAGCGCGCTACGAGCAGTACTTC
cdr3_aa: CASSSGLARYEQYF
v_call: TRBV27
clone_size: -
d_call: TRBD2
j_call: TRBJ2-7

cdr3_nt: TGTGCCAGCAGTTCTCAGCGACTAGCGGCCTACAATGAGCAGTTCTTC
cdr3_aa: CASSSQRLAAYNEQFF
v_call: TRBV6-5
clone_size: -
d_call: TRBD2
j_call: TRBJ2-1

cdr3_nt: TGTGCCAGCAGCTTGTCGACAGGGGCACCCCTCCACTTT
cdr3_aa: CASSLSTGAPLHF
v_call: TRBV5-6
clone_size: -
d_call: TRBD1
j_call: TRBJ1-6

cdr3_nt: TGTGCCAGCAGCGTAGGACGGGAGCCCGCAGATACGCAGTATTTT
cdr3_aa: CASSVGREPADTQYF
v_call: TRBV9
clone_size: -
d_call: -
j_call: TRBJ2-3

cdr3_nt: TGTGCCAGCAGCTCGTACGGGACTAGCCACAATGAGCAGTTCTTC
cdr3_aa: CASSSYGTSHNEQFF
v_call: TRBV7-9
clone_size: few
d_call: TRBD2
j_call: TRBJ2-1

cdr3_nt: TGTGCCAGCAGCTTAGAGACGGGGGGGGCCAACGTCCTGACTTTC
cdr3_aa: CASSLETGGANVLTF
v_call: TRBV7-2
clone_size: -
d_call: -
j_call: TRBJ2-6

cdr3_nt: TGTGCTAGTGGTTATTCCGGGGGTCAGCCCCAGCATTTT
cdr3_aa: CASGYSGGQPQHF
v_call: TRBV12-5
clone_size: -
d_call: -
j_call: TRBJ1-5

cdr3_nt: TGTGCCAGCAGCTTAGGTTACAGGGGCGAGGAGACCCAGTACTTC
cdr3_aa: CASSLGYRGEETQYF
v_call: TRBV11-3
clone_size: few
d_call: TRBD1
j_call: TRBJ2-5

cdr3_nt: TGTGCCAGCAGCTTGGGGACATTAACGAACACTGAAGCTTTCTTT
cdr3_aa: CASSLGTLTNTEAFF
v_call: TRBV5-8
clone_size: -
d_call: -
j_call: TRBJ1-1

cdr3_nt: TGTGCCAGCAGTTTACGCGGGGTCGTCCGGAACGAGCAGTACTTC
cdr3_aa: CASSLRGVVRNEQYF
v_call: TRBV27
clone_size: -
d_call: -
j_call: TRBJ2-7

cdr3_nt: TGTGCCAGCAGCCCGCAGGGCTATGGCTACACCTTC
cdr3_aa: CASSPQGYGYTF
v_call: TRBV7-9
clone_size: -
d_call: -
j_call: TRBJ1-2

cdr3_nt: TGTGCCAGCAGCTTAGTCCGTGACAGGGGGCGCGAGCAGTACTTC
cdr3_aa: CASSLVRDRGREQYF
v_call: TRBV7-8
clone_size: -
d_call: TRBD1
j_call: TRBJ2-7

cdr3_nt: TGTGCCAGCAGTTTCAACAGGGGTGGCACTGAAGCTTTCTTT
cdr3_aa: CASSFNRGGTEAFF
v_call: TRBV6-5
clone_size: once
d_call: TRBD1
j_call: TRBJ1-1

cdr3_nt: TGTGCCAGCAGACCCTCTAGCGGGGGCACAGATACGCAGTATTTT
cdr3_aa: CASRPSSGGTDTQYF
v_call: TRBV6-5
clone_size: -
d_call: TRBD2
j_call: TRBJ2-3

cdr3_nt: TGTGCCAGCAGCTCCCTAGCGGGATCTTTTACTAGCACAGATACGCAGTATTTT
cdr3_aa: CASSSLAGSFTSTDTQYF
v_call: TRBV5-6
clone_size: -
d_call: TRBD2
j_call: TRBJ2-3

cdr3_nt: TGCGCCAACAGCTCCGGGACAGGGCCACATCAGCCCCAGCATTTT
cdr3_aa: CANSSGTGPHQPQHF
v_call: TRBV5-1
clone_size: -
d_call: TRBD1
j_call: TRBJ1-5

cdr3_nt: TGCGCCAGCAGCTTGGGCCTAGGAACTGAAGCTTTCTTT
cdr3_aa: CASSLGLGTEAFF
v_call: TRBV5-1
clone_size: -
d_call: -
j_call: TRBJ1-1

cdr3_nt: TGTGCCAGCAGCTTACCAGCTAACTATGGCTACACCTTC
cdr3_aa: CASSLPANYGYTF
v_call: TRBV5-4
clone_size: few
d_call: -
j_call: TRBJ1-2

cdr3_nt: TGTGCCAGCAGTTACTGGCAGAACACCGGGGAGCTGTTTTTT
cdr3_aa: CASSYWQNTGELFF
v_call: TRBV6-5
clone_size: -
d_call: -
j_call: TRBJ2-2

cdr3_nt: TGCGCCAGCAGCTTGGCCGGGGGGGTACGGAACAATGAGCAGTTCTTC
cdr3_aa: CASSLAGGVRNNEQFF
v_call: TRBV5-1
clone_size: -
d_call: TRBD2
j_call: TRBJ2-1

cdr3_nt: TGTGCCAGCAGTTACTTGCGCCGGGACAGAGGTGGCTACACCTTC
cdr3_aa: CASSYLRRDRGGYTF
v_call: TRBV6-5
clone_size: -
d_call: TRBD1
j_call: TRBJ1-2

cdr3_nt: TGTGCCAGCAGCTCTTATGAGCAGTTCTTC
cdr3_aa: CASSSYEQFF
v_call: TRBV11-2
clone_size: -
d_call: -
j_call: TRBJ2-1

cdr3_nt: TGTGCCAGCATCCCGACTAGCGGGGGAACCTACGAGCAGTACTTC
cdr3_aa: CASIPTSGGTYEQYF
v_call: TRBV28
clone_size: -
d_call: TRBD2
j_call: TRBJ2-7

cdr3_nt: TGTGCCAGCAGCGTAGGTGGGACAGACTACGAGCAGTACTTC
cdr3_aa: CASSVGGTDYEQYF
v_call: TRBV9
clone_size: -
d_call: TRBD1
j_call: TRBJ2-7

cdr3_nt: TGTGCCAGCAGTTTGGCAGAGAACACTGAAGCTTTCTTT
cdr3_aa: CASSLAENTEAFF
v_call: TRBV6-5
clone_size: -
d_call: -
j_call: TRBJ1-1

cdr3_nt: TGTGCCAGCAGCTTTCAGGGCTCCAAAAACATTCAGTACTTC
cdr3_aa: CASSFQGSKNIQYF
v_call: TRBV5-4
clone_size: few
d_call: -
j_call: TRBJ2-4

cdr3_nt: TGTGCCAGCAGCTTCCACGGGACTAGCGGGGGTCCTAGCACAGATACGCAGTATTTT
cdr3_aa: CASSFHGTSGGPSTDTQYF
v_call: TRBV11-2
clone_size: -
d_call: TRBD2
j_call: TRBJ2-3

cdr3_nt: TGCAGCGTCGTCCCGACTGACGGCACGCAGTATTTT
cdr3_aa: CSVVPTDGTQYF
v_call: TRBV29-1
clone_size: -
d_call: -
j_call: TRBJ2-3

cdr3_nt: TGTGCCAGCACCCTAGAGTTAGCACGCCAAGAGACCCAGTACTTC
cdr3_aa: CASTLELARQETQYF
v_call: TRBV11-2
clone_size: -
d_call: -
j_call: TRBJ2-5

cdr3_nt: TGTGCCACCAGCAGAGATTGGGACAGGAGTCAGCCCCAGCATTTT
cdr3_aa: CATSRDWDRSQPQHF
v_call: TRBV15
clone_size: -
d_call: TRBD1
j_call: TRBJ1-5